This T cell receptor (beta chain) was identified in a study of blood T cells in healthy people across ages. This clonotype was recorded only once. The CDR3 extends over 16 amino acids. V lost 5 bases and J 2 bases, leaving 21 bases between the germline ends. Germline CDR1 and CDR2: DFQATT and SNEGSKA (reference sequence). It was with a sample-barcoded 5' primer and a J-beta primer mix that a second PCR of roughly 6 to 12 cycles was run. TCRdb reprocessed the 5' RACE reads via MiXCR and lists one record per CDR3 protein. The sample records roughly 2 million distinct CDR3 sequences, around half being singletons.

V usage is TRBV20-1 and J usage is TRBJ2-5; perhaps TRBD1 as D (6 bases). The sample consisted of blood. The TCR was taken from a middle-aged woman in good health. The CDR3 DNA sequence: TGCAGTGCTGGGGTTACAGGGATTGGGGTACAAGAGACCCAGTACTTC. Residues: CSAGVTGIGVQETQYF.